The 31 T cell receptor beta chains given below trace back to one sample, sequenced in a study of pediatric ulcerative colitis. Here immunoSEQ multiplex PCR was the method, and the copy in TCRdb shows in-frame clones only, minus some. The data show approximately 40,000 clones, 55% to 85% seen once. During colonoscopy, one to two rectal pinch biopsies were collected. Specimen: gut tissue. These receptors were obtained from a boy aged 5-17 years with moderate ulcerative colitis.

This chain connects TRBV7-2 to TRBJ2-5, with 7 bases fitting TRBD1. V dropped 5 bases and J dropped 5; count of bases not matched to a gene: 8. CDR3 size: 14 residues. The germline V gene encodes CDR1 SGHTA and CDR2 FQGNSA. The CDR3: CASSPDRWLETQYF. The CDR3 coding sequence is TGTGCCAGCAGCCCGGACAGGTGGCTTGAGACCCAGTACTTC.

This chain links TRBV29-1 with TRBJ2-5; D remains ambiguous. The CDR3 is made up of 11 amino acids. CDR1 SQVTM and CDR2 ANQGSEA come from the germline V gene. The CDR3 loop is CSTMKQETQYF. CDR3 coding DNA: TGCAGTACTATGAAACAAGAGACCCAGTACTTC.

The gene calls are TRBV6-6 and TRBJ1-2, with D possibly matching TRBD1 (5 bases). From germline, CDR1 is MNHNY and CDR2 SVGAGI (reference sequence). The V and J ends lost 6 bases and 4 bases respectively, with 15 bases between them. The CDR3 is 14 amino acids. CDR3 region: CASSMGTGVYGYTF. CDR3 nucleotides: TGTGCCAGCAGCATGGGGACGGGAGTCTATGGCTACACCTTC.

A single count supports this clone. V usage is TRBV12-1 and J usage is TRBJ1-2. TRBV12-1 is labeled a pseudogene. CDR3 size: 15 residues. In DNA form, the CDR3 reads TGTGCCAGCAGCTCCCGTGGAGGGGATAGCTATGGCTACACCTTC. Translating it yields CASSSRGGDSYGYTF.

This clone was picked up one time. This sequence joins TRBV6-6 and TRBJ1-2; a weak D match, TRBD1 (5 bases). CDR3 length: 15 residues. The germline V gene encodes CDR1 MNHNY and CDR2 SVGAGI (reference sequence). The germline V and J ends were trimmed by 5 bases and 4 bases, with 17 bases remaining between them. DNA for the CDR3: TGTGCCAGCAGTCCTCCCCGGGACGGCCGCTATGGCTACACCTTC. It specifies CASSPPRDGRYGYTF.

The J gene is TRBJ2-3, the V gene TRBV7-9; no definite D call. This CDR3 is built from 17 residues. V lost 0 bases and J lost 1, with 14 bases in between. Germline V gene sequence: CDR1 SEHNR, CDR2 FQNEAQ (reference sequence). The CDR3, as DNA: TGTGCCAGCAGCTTAGCGCAGTTGGGTAGTGGCACAGATACGCAGTATTTT. Residues: CASSLAQLGSGTDTQYF.

This clone was seen only once. The chain employs TRBV5-5 and TRBJ2-6; tentatively, D is TRBD1 (6 bases). Germline-derived CDR1 and CDR2 are SGHKS and YYEKEE (reference sequence). The CDR3 totals 15 residues. The germline V and J ends were trimmed by 3 bases and 3 bases, with 10 bases remaining between them. This CDR3 reads CASSSGENGANVLTF. The DNA for the CDR3 is TGTGCCAGCAGCTCAGGGGAAAATGGGGCCAACGTCCTGACTTTC. Based on the CDR3 plus reference TRBV5-5 and TRBJ2-6, the full variable domain is DAGVTQSPTHLIKTRGQQVTLRCSPISGHKSVSWYQQVLGQGPQFIFQYYEKEERGRGNFPDRFSARQFPNYSSELNVNALLLGDSALYLCASSSGENGANVLTFGAGSRLTVL.

The J gene is TRBJ1-5, the V gene TRBV7-9, with D uncertain. V lost 5 bases and J 4 bases, leaving 9 bases between the germline ends. CDR1 SEHNR and CDR2 FQNEAQ come from the germline V gene (reference sequence). The length of the CDR3 is 13 residues. CDR3 amino acids: CASSRQGNQPQHF. The CDR3 DNA sequence: TGTGCCAGCAGCCGACAAGGAAATCAGCCCCAGCATTTT.

This chain links TRBV4-2 with TRBJ1-2, with D possibly matching TRBD1 (6 bases). The germline CDR1 and CDR2 sequences are LGHNA and YNFKEQ. V was pared by 0 bases and J by 3 bases, with 14 bases between. This CDR3 is built from 16 residues. This CDR3 reads CASSQDLVGQHYGYTF. The CDR3 nucleotides read TGTGCCAGCAGCCAAGATCTGGTTGGACAGCACTATGGCTACACCTTC.

The chain links TRBV19 to TRBJ2-1; 11 bases align to TRBD2. The CDR3 totals 15 residues. Germline CDR1 LNHDA, CDR2 SQIVND (reference sequence). J was trimmed by 6 bases and V by 3 bases; bases with no gene match: 4. The DNA of the CDR3 is TGTGCCAGTAGTATCGGACTAGCGGGTCTCAATGAGCAGTTCTTC. It encodes CASSIGLAGLNEQFF. Variable domain in full (rest from reference TRBV19 and TRBJ2-1): DGGITQSPKYLFRKEGQNVTLSCEQNLNHDAMYWYRQDPGQGLRLIYYSQIVNDFQKGDIAEGYSVSREKKESFPLTVTSAQKNPTAFYLCASSIGLAGLNEQFFGPGTRLTVL.

This clone was counted once. The CDR3 DNA is TGCGCCAGCAGCTTGGAGAAGGGACTGAGCACAGATACGCAGTATTTT. Protein: CASSLEKGLSTDTQYF. The rearrangement uses TRBV5-1 and TRBJ2-3; D is perhaps TRBD2 (6 bases). Between the trimmed V and J ends, which lost 0 bases and 0 bases, there was a span of 11 bases. This CDR3 has 16 residues. Germline assignment: CDR1 SGHRS and CDR2 YFSETQ.

The table lists this clone with a few counts. V and J are TRBV9 and TRBJ2-3, with D perhaps assigned TRBD1 or TRBD2 (6 bases each). The CDR3 loop spans 16 amino acids. The V gene's germline CDR1 is SGDLS and CDR2 YYNGEE. V gave up 0 bases and J gave up 1 base, with 12 bases separating them. CDR3 DNA: TGTGCCAGCAGCGTAGCGGGGGCAGGAGGCACAGATACGCAGTATTTT. It encodes CASSVAGAGGTDTQYF.

J is TRBJ2-1 and V is TRBV7-3, with D hard to call. V was cut by 2 bases and J by 4 bases, with 12 bases left in between. Germline V gene lookup returns CDR1 SGHTA and CDR2 FQGTGA. CDR3 length: 15 residues. The CDR3 here is CASSLRGSPYNEQFF. The CDR3 nucleotides read TGTGCCAGCAGCTTACGAGGATCCCCTTACAATGAGCAGTTCTTC.

This chain uses TRBV5-5 with TRBJ2-5; 8 bases are a match to TRBD1. CDR3 length equals 13 residues. V dropped 5 bases and J dropped 5; count of bases not matched to a gene: 5. The germline gives CDR1 SGHKS, CDR2 YYEKEE (reference sequence). CDR3 amino acids: CASRTGARETQYF. The CDR3 DNA sequence: TGTGCCAGCAGGACAGGGGCACGGGAGACCCAGTACTTC.

The chain carries TRBV5-6 and TRBJ1-2; D ambiguous. Trimming removed 1 base from V and 2 bases from J, with 6 bases in between. The CDR3 consists of 13 residues. In germline, CDR1 is SGHDT, CDR2 YYEEEE. In nucleotides, the CDR3 is TGTGCCAGCAGCTTGACCGAGAACTATGGCTACACCTTC. Translation: CASSLTENYGYTF.

This clone was picked up a small number of times. The chain combines TRBV29-1 with TRBJ2-3; TRBD2 agrees at 8 bases. V lost 6 bases and J lost 0; bases outside the gene matches: 5. The CDR3 extends over 14 amino acids. In germline, CDR1 is SQVTM, CDR2 ANQGSEA. CDR3 DNA sequence: TGCAGCGTCCTCCGGGGGGGTAGCACAGATACGCAGTATTTT. Translation: CSVLRGGSTDTQYF.

The chain employs TRBV9 and TRBJ2-3, with 8 bases matching TRBD2. The germline V gene encodes CDR1 SGDLS and CDR2 YYNGEE. CDR3 length: 14 amino acids. J was trimmed by 0 bases and V by 5 bases; bases with no gene match: 2. The CDR3 DNA reads TGTGCCAGCAGATCTAGCGGGAGCACAGATACGCAGTATTTT. Protein sequence: CASRSSGSTDTQYF.

CDR3 amino acids: CASSVTTGTASGELFF. CDR3 coding DNA: TGTGCCAGCAGTGTCACCACTGGGACAGCTAGCGGGGAGCTGTTTTTT. The J gene is TRBJ2-2, the V gene TRBV6-1, with 7 nucleotides matching TRBD1. The CDR3 totals 16 residues. The V gene's germline CDR1 is MNHNS and CDR2 SASEGT. With V trimmed by 4 bases and J by 7 bases, 12 bases remained unmatched.

This clone was seen a handful of times. The V gene is TRBV28, the J gene TRBJ1-6; no reliable D call. The CDR3 runs 13 residues. Trimming pared 5 bases from V and 7 bases from J, leaving 9 bases between. CDR1 is MDHEN, CDR2 SYDVKM, per germline. CDR3 protein: CASSGRRNSPLHF. In DNA form, the CDR3 reads TGTGCCAGCAGTGGACGGAGGAATTCACCCCTCCACTTT. The full variable domain, in which reference TRBV28 and TRBJ1-6 provide the parts outside the CDR3, is DVKVTQSSRYLVKRTGEKVFLECVQDMDHENMFWYRQDPGLGLRLIYFSYDVKMKEKGDIPEGYSVSREKKERFSLILESASTNQTSMYLCASSGRRNSPLHFGNGTRLTVT.

This clone was picked up a small number of times. The DNA of the CDR3 is TGTGCCAGCAGGCCCTGGACAGTCAACTATGGCTACACCTTC. Encoded protein: CASRPWTVNYGYTF. This sequence joins TRBV7-2 and TRBJ1-2; D might be TRBD1 (6 bases). The CDR3 spans 14 residues. The ends were cut back, 6 bases at V and 2 bases at J, with 13 bases in the middle. Germline lookup yields CDR1 SGHTA and CDR2 FQGNSA.

A single count supports this clone. The rearrangement uses TRBV20-1 and TRBJ2-7; D is ambiguous. The germline gives CDR1 DFQATT, CDR2 SNEGSKA (reference sequence). This CDR3 comprises 11 residues. V was cut by 1 base and J by 5 bases, with 6 bases left in between. The CDR3 region has the DNA TGCAGTGCTAGAGTTATCCACGAGCAGTACTTC. It encodes CSARVIHEQYF.

This clone showed up just a few times. The junction and the germline gene differ at one end; a read error may be behind it. J is TRBJ1-5 and V is TRBV10-3; D possibly corresponds to TRBD1 (6 bases). The CDR3 extends over 13 amino acids. The germline gives CDR1 ENHRY, CDR2 SYGVKD. CDR3 nucleotides: TGTGCCGTCAGGGGAGAGGGCAATCAGCCCCAGCATTTT. This sequence encodes CAVRGEGNQPQHF.

V and J are TRBV18 and TRBJ1-3, with 9 bases identical to TRBD1. The germline V gene has CDR1 KGHSH and CDR2 LQKENI. CDR3 length: 15 amino acids. The trim removed 5 bases at V and 1 base at J, leaving 3 bases unmatched. The chain's CDR3 is CASSGTGISGNTIYF. CDR3 bases: TGTGCCAGCTCAGGGACAGGGATTTCTGGAAACACCATATATTTT.

The chain couples TRBV6-5 to TRBJ2-5; the D is unclear. Trimming took off 10 bases at V and 0 bases at J, with 6 bases between the two ends. Germline-derived CDR1 and CDR2 are MNHEY and SVGAGI. This CDR3 contains 11 residues. CDR3: CATRYQETQYF. The CDR3 nucleotides are TGTGCCACCCGATACCAAGAGACCCAGTACTTC.

This clone has a handful of counts. One end of the junction fails to match germline, which may point to a read error. The V call is TRBV7-7, the J call TRBJ1-1, with 7 bases identical to TRBD1. The V gene's germline CDR1 is SSHAT and CDR2 FNYEAQ (reference sequence). The CDR3 has 14 residues. The CDR3 DNA reads as TGTGCTAGCAGCTTGGACAGGTATAGCACTGAAGCTTTCTTT. Translating it yields CASSLDRYSTEAFF.

The rearrangement links TRBV27 to TRBJ2-3; the D is unclear. CDR3 length: 12 residues. The germline gives CDR1 MNHEY, CDR2 SMNVEV (reference sequence). Trimming removed 6 bases from V and 4 bases from J, with 8 bases in between. This chain's CDR3 is CASRQKADTQYF. The CDR3 nucleotides are TGTGCCAGCAGACAAAAGGCAGATACGCAGTATTTT.

The rearrangement uses TRBV30 and TRBJ1-1; D remains unclear. V gave up 0 bases and J gave up 1 base, with 12 bases separating them. The CDR3 consists of 15 residues. Germline V gene data show CDR1 as GTSNPN and CDR2 as SVGIG (reference sequence). The DNA of the CDR3 is TGTGCCTGGAGTGTACGTCGGCAAAAGAACACTGAAGCTTTCTTT. Translated, it gives CAWSVRRQKNTEAFF.

This sequence joins TRBV13 and TRBJ1-2; TRBD1 matches 8 bases. The CDR3 loop spans 14 amino acids. Looked up from germline, CDR1 is PRHDT and CDR2 is FYEKMQ (reference sequence). V shed 3 bases and J 2 bases; nucleotides not matched to a gene: 2. CDR3 loop: CASSLGTGNYGYTF. Here the CDR3 DNA reads TGTGCCAGCAGCTTGGGGACAGGAAACTATGGCTACACCTTC.

This clone appeared a single time. The rearrangement joins TRBV4-1 to TRBJ2-1; 7 positions match TRBD1. V shed 4 bases and J 2 bases; nucleotides not matched to a gene: 8. The length of the CDR3 is 16 residues. The germline V gene encodes CDR1 MGHRA and CDR2 YSYEKL. This CDR3 is CASSPYTGVTYNEQFF. In DNA form, the CDR3 reads TGCGCCAGCAGCCCGTATACAGGGGTAACCTACAATGAGCAGTTCTTC.

The chain employs TRBV5-6 and TRBJ1-2; 8 nucleotides match TRBD1. J was trimmed by 8 bases and V by 4 bases; bases with no gene match: 7. The CDR3 covers 13 residues. Germline CDR1 and CDR2: SGHDT and YYEEEE. Here the CDR3 reads CASSTGQGEGYTF. CDR3 bases: TGTGCCAGCAGCACAGGACAGGGCGAGGGCTACACCTTC. The entire variable domain, with the rest obtained from reference TRBV5-6 and TRBJ1-2, is as follows: DAGVTQSPTHLIKTRGQQVTLRCSPKSGHDTVSWYQQALGQGPQFIFQYYEEEERQRGNFPDRFSGHQFPNYSSELNVNALLLGDSALYLCASSTGQGEGYTFGSGTRLTVV.

This clone was recorded only once. The V call is TRBV7-9, the J call TRBJ1-3, with TRBD1 matching over 9 bases. V trimming: 1 base; J trimming: 0 bases; junction bases outside the gene matches: 7. This CDR3 is 18 amino acids long. Germline lookup yields CDR1 SEHNR and CDR2 FQNEAQ (reference sequence). CDR3 amino acids: CASSLGDRARFSGNTIYF. The CDR3 coding sequence is TGTGCCAGCAGCTTAGGGGACAGGGCCCGGTTCTCTGGAAACACCATATATTTT. Based on the CDR3 plus reference TRBV7-9 and TRBJ1-3, the full variable domain is DTGVSQNPRHKITKRGQNVTFRCDPISEHNRLYWYRQTLGQGPEFLTYFQNEAQLEKSRLLSDRFSAERPKGSFSTLEIQRTEQGDSAMYLCASSLGDRARFSGNTIYFGEGSWLTVV.